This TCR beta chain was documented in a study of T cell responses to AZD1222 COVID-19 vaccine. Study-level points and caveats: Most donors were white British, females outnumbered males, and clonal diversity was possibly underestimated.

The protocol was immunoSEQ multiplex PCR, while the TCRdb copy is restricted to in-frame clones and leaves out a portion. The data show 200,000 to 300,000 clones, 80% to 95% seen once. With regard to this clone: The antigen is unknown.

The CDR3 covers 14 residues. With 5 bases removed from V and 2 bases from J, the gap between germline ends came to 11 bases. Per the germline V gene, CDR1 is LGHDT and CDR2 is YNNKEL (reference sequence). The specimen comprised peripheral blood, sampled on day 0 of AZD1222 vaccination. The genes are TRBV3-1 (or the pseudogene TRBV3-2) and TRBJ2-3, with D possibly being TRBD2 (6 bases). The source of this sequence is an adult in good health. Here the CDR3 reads CASSSQDYTDTQYF. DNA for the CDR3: TGTGCCAGCAGCTCCCAGGACTACACAGATACGCAGTATTTT.